The text below deals with one T cell receptor beta chain. The Seattle site enrolled patients during active infection and followed them longitudinally. The sample is drawn from a study of blood T cell repertoires in COVID-19. Study information: Some COVID-19 samples were acute and others convalescent; all came from the United States, Italy and Spain. Sources were T cells, B-cell-depleted T cells, or PBMCs; the material itself was cDNA or gDNA.

Sequencing used immunoSEQ multiplex PCR; TCRdb keeps in-frame clones, though not all of them. The sample records roughly 390,000 clones, roughly 86% being singletons. CDR3 length: 16 amino acids. In germline, CDR1 is LGHDT, CDR2 YNNKEL (reference sequence). Trimming removed 1 base from V and 6 bases from J; junction bases left unmatched: 10. The sequence derives from a woman aged 30 to 39 with COVID-19, enrolled during active disease. Specimen: peripheral blood. V is TRBV3-1 (or the pseudogene TRBV3-2) and J is TRBJ2-3; 7 bases match TRBD1. CDR3 sequence (DNA): TGTGCCAGCAGCCAAGCAGCCCGACAGGGTGAGGATACGCAGTATTTT. Amino acids: CASSQAARQGEDTQYF.